The rows below give T cell receptor beta chains drawn from one sample of a study of cytomegalovirus exposure and HLA in healthy donors. The repertoire was sequenced with immunoSEQ multiplex PCR; TCRdb's copy has only in-frame clones and lacks some. The data show 95,000 to 130,000 clones, approximately 81% seen once. Material: PBMCs. The receptors originated from a woman aged 25 to 39 in good health and CMV-seronegative. Each CDR3 is given with its conserved first and last residue. The D gene is left open where the match is weak. Clone sizes are given selectively: once, few, many, or a class where the clone is expanded.

abundance | d_gene | j_gene | v_gene | CDR3nt | CDR3aa
. | TRBD1 | TRBJ1-1 | TRBV11-3 | TGTGCCAGCAGCTTAATACAGGGGGGGGAAGCTTTCTTT | CASSLIQGGEAFF
. | . | TRBJ1-1 | TRBV7-9 | TGTTCCAGCAGCTTTGGGGGGAGCCGGGGCACTGAAGCTTTCTTT | CSSSFGGSRGTEAFF
. | TRBD2 | TRBJ2-1 | TRBV10-3 | TGTGCCACCCGACTAGCGGGAGGAATCCCCCATGAGCAGTTCTTC | CATRLAGGIPHEQFF
. | TRBD1 | TRBJ1-4 | TRBV28 | TGTGCCAGCAGTAGAGGGGGCCTCAATGAAAAACTGTTTTTT | CASSRGGLNEKLFF
. | . | TRBJ2-1 | TRBV9 | TGTGCCAGCAGCGTATTGGGCGGGATCTCCTACAATGAGCAGTTCTTC | CASSVLGGISYNEQFF
few | TRBD1 | TRBJ2-7 | TRBV5-4 | TGTGCCAGCAGCTTGTTAGGCCAGGGGGCAGACGAGCAGTACTTC | CASSLLGQGADEQYF
. | . | TRBJ1-1 | TRBV4-2 | TGTGCCAGCAGCCAAGTTCGGACCGAGGGGAACACTGAAGCTTTCTTT | CASSQVRTEGNTEAFF
. | TRBD2 | TRBJ2-1 | TRBV7-9 | TGTGCCAGCAGACCGGGACTAGCACTGACTTCCTACAATGAGCAGTTCTTC | CASRPGLALTSYNEQFF
. | . | TRBJ2-1 | TRBV20-1 | TGCAGTGCTCCACATGGCAATGAGCAGTTCTTC | CSAPHGNEQFF
. | TRBD1 | TRBJ1-1 | TRBV4-1 | TGCGCCAGCAGCCAAGGACAGGGGGCTAAAACTGAAGCTTTCTTT | CASSQGQGAKTEAFF